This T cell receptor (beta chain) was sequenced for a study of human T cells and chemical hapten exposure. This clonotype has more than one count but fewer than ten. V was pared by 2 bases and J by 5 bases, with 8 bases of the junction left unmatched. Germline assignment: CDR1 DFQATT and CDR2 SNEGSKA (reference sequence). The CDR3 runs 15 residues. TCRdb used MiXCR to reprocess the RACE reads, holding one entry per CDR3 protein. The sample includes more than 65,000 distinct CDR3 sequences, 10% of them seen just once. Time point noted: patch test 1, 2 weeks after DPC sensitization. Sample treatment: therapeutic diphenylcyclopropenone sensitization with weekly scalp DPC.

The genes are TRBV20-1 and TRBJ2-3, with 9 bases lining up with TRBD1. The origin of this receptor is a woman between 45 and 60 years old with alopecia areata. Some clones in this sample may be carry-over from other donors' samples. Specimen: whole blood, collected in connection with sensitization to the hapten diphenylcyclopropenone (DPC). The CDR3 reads CSARYGTGYGDTQYF. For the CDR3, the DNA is TGCAGTGCTAGATACGGGACAGGGTATGGAGATACGCAGTATTTT.